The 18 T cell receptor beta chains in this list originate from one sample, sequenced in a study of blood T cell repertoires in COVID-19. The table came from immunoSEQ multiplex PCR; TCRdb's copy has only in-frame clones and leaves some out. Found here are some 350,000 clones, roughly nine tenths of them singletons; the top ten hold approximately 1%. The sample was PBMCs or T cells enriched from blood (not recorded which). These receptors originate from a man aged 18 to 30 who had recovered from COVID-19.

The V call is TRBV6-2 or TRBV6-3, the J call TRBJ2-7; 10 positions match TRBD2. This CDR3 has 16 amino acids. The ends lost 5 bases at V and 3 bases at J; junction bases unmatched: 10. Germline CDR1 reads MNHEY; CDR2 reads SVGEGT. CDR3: CASSDPLAGAIYEQYF. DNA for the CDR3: TGTGCCAGCAGTGACCCCCTAGCGGGAGCCATCTACGAGCAGTACTTC.

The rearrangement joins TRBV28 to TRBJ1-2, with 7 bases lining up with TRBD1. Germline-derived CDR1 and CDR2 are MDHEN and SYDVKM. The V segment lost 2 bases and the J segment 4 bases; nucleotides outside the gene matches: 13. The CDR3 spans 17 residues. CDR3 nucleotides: TGTGCCAGCAGTTTAAATCAGGGACAGCAAGATCCCTATGGCTACACCTTC. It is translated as CASSLNQGQQDPYGYTF.

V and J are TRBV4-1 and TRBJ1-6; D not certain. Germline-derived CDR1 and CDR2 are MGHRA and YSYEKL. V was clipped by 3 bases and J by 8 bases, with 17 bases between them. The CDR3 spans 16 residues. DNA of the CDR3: TGCGCCAGCAGCCACGGGTCAAGATCGGCGGATTCACCCCTCCACTTT. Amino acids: CASSHGSRSADSPLHF.

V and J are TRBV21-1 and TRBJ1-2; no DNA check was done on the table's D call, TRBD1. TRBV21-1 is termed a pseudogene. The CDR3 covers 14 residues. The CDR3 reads CASGYRFGGNGYTF. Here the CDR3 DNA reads TGTGCCAGCGGTTACAGGTTCGGTGGGAATGGCTACACCTTC.

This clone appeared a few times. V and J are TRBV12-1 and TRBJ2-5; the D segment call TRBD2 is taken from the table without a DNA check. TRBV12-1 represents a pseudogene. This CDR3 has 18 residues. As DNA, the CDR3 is TGTGCCAGCAGCTCCGTCGGACTAGCGGGAGGGCCAAGGGAGACCCAGTACTTC. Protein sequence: CASSSVGLAGGPRETQYF.

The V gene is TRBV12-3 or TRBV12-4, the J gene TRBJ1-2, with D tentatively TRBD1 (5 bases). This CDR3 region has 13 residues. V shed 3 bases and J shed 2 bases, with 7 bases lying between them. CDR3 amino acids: CASSFQGNYGYTF. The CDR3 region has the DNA TGTGCCAGCAGTTTTCAGGGAAACTATGGCTACACCTTC.

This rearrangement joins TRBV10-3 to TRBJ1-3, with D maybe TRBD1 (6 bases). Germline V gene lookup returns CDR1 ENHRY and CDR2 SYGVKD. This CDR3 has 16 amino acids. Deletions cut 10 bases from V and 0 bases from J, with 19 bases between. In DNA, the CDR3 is TGTGCCACCGCCTTTGCCGACAGGATCTCTGGAAACACCATATATTTT. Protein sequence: CATAFADRISGNTIYF.

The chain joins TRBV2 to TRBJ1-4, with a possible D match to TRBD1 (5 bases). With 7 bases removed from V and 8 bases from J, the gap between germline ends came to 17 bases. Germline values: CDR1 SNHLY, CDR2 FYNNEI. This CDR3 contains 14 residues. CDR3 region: CASIDAGGREKLFF. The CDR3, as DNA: TGTGCCAGCATAGATGCGGGGGGAAGGGAAAAACTGTTTTTT.

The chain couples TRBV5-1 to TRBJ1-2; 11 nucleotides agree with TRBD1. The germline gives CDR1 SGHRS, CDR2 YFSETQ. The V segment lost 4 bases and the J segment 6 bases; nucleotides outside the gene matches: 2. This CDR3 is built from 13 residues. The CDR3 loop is CASSQDRGHGYTF. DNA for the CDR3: TGCGCCAGCAGCCAGGACAGGGGGCATGGCTACACCTTC. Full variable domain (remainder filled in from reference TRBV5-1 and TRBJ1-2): KAGVTQTPRYLIKTRGQQVTLSCSPISGHRSVSWYQQTPGQGLQFLFEYFSETQRNKGNFPGRFSGRQFSNSRSEMNVSTLELGDSALYLCASSQDRGHGYTFGSGTRLTVV.

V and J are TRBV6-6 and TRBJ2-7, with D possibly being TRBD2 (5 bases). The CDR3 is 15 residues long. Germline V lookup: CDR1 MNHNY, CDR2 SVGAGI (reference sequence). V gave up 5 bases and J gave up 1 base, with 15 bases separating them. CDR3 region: CASSPPGSLSYEQYF. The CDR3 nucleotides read TGTGCCAGCAGTCCCCCGGGGTCCCTATCCTACGAGCAGTACTTC.

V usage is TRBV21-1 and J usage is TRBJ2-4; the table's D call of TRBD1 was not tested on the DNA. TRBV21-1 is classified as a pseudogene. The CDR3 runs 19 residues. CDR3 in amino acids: CASSKADRGRPLGKNIQYF. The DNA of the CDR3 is TGTGCCAGCAGCAAAGCAGACAGGGGAAGGCCCTTGGGCAAAAACATTCAGTACTTC.

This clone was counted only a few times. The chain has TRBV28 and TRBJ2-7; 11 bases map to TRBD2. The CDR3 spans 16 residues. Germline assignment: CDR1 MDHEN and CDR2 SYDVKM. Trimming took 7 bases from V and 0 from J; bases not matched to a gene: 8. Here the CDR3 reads CASTNGLAGPSYEQYF. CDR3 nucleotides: TGTGCCAGCACCAACGGACTAGCGGGCCCCTCCTACGAGCAGTACTTC.

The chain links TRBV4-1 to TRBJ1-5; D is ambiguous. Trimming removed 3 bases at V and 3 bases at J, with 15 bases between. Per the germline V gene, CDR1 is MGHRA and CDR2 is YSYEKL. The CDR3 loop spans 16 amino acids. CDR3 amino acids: CASSQEPHPNNQPQHF. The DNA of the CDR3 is TGCGCCAGCAGCCAGGAGCCCCACCCCAACAATCAGCCCCAGCATTTT.

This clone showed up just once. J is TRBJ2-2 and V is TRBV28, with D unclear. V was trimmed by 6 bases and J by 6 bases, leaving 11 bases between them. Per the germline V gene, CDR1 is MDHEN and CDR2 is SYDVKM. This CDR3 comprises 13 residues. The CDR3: CASRVASAGELFF. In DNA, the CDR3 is TGTGCCAGCAGAGTTGCGTCGGCCGGGGAGCTGTTTTTT.

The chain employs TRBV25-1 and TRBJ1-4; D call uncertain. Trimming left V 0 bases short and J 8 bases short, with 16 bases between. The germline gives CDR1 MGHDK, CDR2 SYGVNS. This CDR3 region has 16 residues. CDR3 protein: CASSEYMAGYLEKLFF. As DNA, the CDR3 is TGTGCCAGCAGTGAATATATGGCGGGGTATCTCGAAAAACTGTTTTTT.

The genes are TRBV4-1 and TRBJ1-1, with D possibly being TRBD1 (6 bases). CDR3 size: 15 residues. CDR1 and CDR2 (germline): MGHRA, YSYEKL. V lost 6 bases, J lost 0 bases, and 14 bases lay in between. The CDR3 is CASSQSQGVNTEAFF. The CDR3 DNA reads TGCGCCAGCAGTCAATCACAGGGAGTGAACACTGAAGCTTTCTTT.

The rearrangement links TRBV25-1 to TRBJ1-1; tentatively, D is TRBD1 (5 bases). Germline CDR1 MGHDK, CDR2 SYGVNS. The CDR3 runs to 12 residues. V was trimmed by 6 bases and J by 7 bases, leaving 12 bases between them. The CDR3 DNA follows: TGTGCCAGCAGGCGGCAGGGAAATGAAGCTTTCTTT. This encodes CASRRQGNEAFF.

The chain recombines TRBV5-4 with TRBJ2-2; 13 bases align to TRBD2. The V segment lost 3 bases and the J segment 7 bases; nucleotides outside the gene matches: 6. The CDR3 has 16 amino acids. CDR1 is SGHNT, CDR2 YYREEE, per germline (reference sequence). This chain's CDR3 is CASSSKGLAGIGELFF. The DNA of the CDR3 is TGTGCCAGCAGCTCCAAGGGACTAGCGGGGATCGGGGAGCTGTTTTTT.